Below, one T cell receptor (beta chain) is given with its context. Antigen unknown. These data come from a study of post-analysis software for immune sequencing data. Whole-study findings and limits: Relative to controls, patients with multiple sclerosis showed significantly lower normalized Chao1 diversity. Patients carried roughly five TRBV segments more frequently than controls did, and TRBV5-6, TRBV5-1 and TRBV20-1 were among them.

Built from TCR beta cDNA, the libraries had unique molecular identifiers in them. It was from about 1 to 10 million T cells that 450,000 to 550,000 cDNA molecules came. TCRdb re-analysed the PCR reads in MiXCR, keeping a single row per CDR3 protein. The sample has hundreds of thousands of distinct CDR3 sequences; less than 35% are singletons. Trimming took 1 base from V and 4 from J, leaving 9 bases between them. This CDR3 is 15 amino acids long. The V gene's germline CDR1 is KGHDR and CDR2 SFDVKD. The clonotype was recovered from a girl under 18 with multiple sclerosis. The sequencing input was blood. This chain joins TRBV24-1 and TRBJ1-4, with D hard to call. The CDR3 nucleotides are TGTGCCACCAGTGATTTCCGCGGCCTTAATGAAAAACTGTTTTTT. This translates into CATSDFRGLNEKLFF.